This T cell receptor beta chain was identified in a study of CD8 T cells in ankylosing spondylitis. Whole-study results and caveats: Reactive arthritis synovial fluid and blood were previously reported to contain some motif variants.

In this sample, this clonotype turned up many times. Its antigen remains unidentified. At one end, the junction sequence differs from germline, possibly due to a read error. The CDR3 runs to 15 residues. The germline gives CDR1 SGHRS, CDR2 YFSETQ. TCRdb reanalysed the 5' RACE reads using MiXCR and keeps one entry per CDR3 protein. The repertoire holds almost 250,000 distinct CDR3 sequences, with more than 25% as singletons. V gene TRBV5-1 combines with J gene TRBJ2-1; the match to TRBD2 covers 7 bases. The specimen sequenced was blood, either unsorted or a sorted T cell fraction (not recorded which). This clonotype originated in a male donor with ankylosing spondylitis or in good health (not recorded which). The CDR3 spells CASSLGGSSYNEQFF. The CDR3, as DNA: TGTGCCAGCAGCTTGGGCGGGAGCTCCTACAATGAGCAGTTCTTC.